This TCR beta chain was identified during a study of T-cell reconstitution after alpha-beta-depleted transplantation in children. Construction of the TCRbeta library involved unique molecular identifiers. TCRdb used MiXCR to reprocess the PCR reads, holding one entry per CDR3 protein. The repertoire holds roughly 490,000 distinct CDR3 sequences, with approximately 10% as singletons. This clonotype was observed many times. Its target is not known. Between the trimmed V and J ends, which lost 5 bases and 5 bases, there was a span of 19 bases. The CDR3 is made up of 15 amino acids. The germline CDR1 and CDR2 sequences are MDHEN and SYDVKM. General observations from the study: It was surviving recipient T cells and thymic progenitors that gave some patients high TCRbeta diversity at day 60. At the one-year point after transplant, T-cell counts and TCRbeta diversity were found to come mostly from T cells that had been newly produced. At around two months after transplant, the alpha-beta T cells were reportedly derived from several hundred expanded clones that came from non-depleted graft cells.

The receptor was derived from a female patient aged 2-15 years who had a stem cell transplant for aplastic anemia, so the T cells may come from the graft donor. Sequenced material: PBMCs, mostly from graft donor cells, taken 180 days after TCRalphabeta/CD19-depleted stem cell transplant. The chain has TRBV28 and TRBJ2-7; TRBD2 might be the D (5 bases). CDR3 coding DNA: TGTGCCAGCAGTAAACCCGCCGGGGATCTCGACGAGCAGTACTTC. This encodes CASSKPAGDLDEQYF.